Below are 28 T cell receptor beta chains sequenced from a single sample in a study of cytomegalovirus exposure and HLA in healthy donors. Produced via immunoSEQ multiplex PCR; TCRdb's table is partial and in-frame only. The sample holds around 98,000 clones, around 85% seen once. Source material: PBMCs. These TCRs come from a woman in her 30s in good health and CMV-seronegative.

The V call is TRBV11-2, the J call TRBJ2-7, with 8 bases aligning to TRBD1. CDR3 length: 15 amino acids. Germline-derived CDR1 and CDR2 are SGHAT and FQNNGV. V lost 2 bases, J lost 6 bases, and 9 bases stayed unmatched. As DNA, the CDR3 is TGTGCCAGCAGCTTAATATCGGACAGGGTGAGCGAGCAGTACTTC. Its protein is CASSLISDRVSEQYF.

V usage is TRBV28 and J usage is TRBJ2-1; TRBD2 agrees at 7 bases. CDR1 and CDR2 from the germline V gene are MDHEN and SYDVKM. The ends lost 7 bases at V and 5 bases at J; junction bases unmatched: 20. The CDR3 consists of 18 residues. CDR3 sequence reads: CASTKFPRGEWGNNEQFF. CDR3 nucleotide sequence: TGTGCCAGCACAAAATTCCCCCGGGGGGAGTGGGGTAACAATGAGCAGTTCTTC.

This chain links TRBV4-1 with TRBJ2-5, with 7 nucleotides matching TRBD1. CDR1 MGHRA and CDR2 YSYEKL come from the germline V gene. The CDR3 extends over 16 amino acids. The J segment lost 5 bases and the V segment lost 3 bases, leaving 12 bases of the junction unmatched. Here the CDR3 DNA reads TGCGCCAGCAGCCACCCCAGGGGGAGCTTTGGGGAGACCCAGTACTTC. This translates into CASSHPRGSFGETQYF.

This clone was counted a single time. V and J are TRBV4-2 and TRBJ2-3; TRBD2 matches at 10 bases. The germline V gene encodes CDR1 LGHNA and CDR2 YNFKEQ. V dropped 4 bases and J dropped 4; count of bases not matched to a gene: 14. The CDR3 spans 18 residues. The CDR3 is CASSPGTSVSQRADTQYF. CDR3 nucleotides: TGTGCCAGCAGCCCCGGGACTAGCGTCTCCCAGCGCGCAGATACGCAGTATTTT.

The rearrangement links TRBV21-1 to TRBJ1-5. TRBV21-1 is recorded as a pseudogene. There are 9 residues in the CDR3. The CDR3 bases are TGTGCCAGCATCCGTCCCTGTAGCTTT. Translated: CASIRPCSF.

The chain carries TRBV28 and TRBJ1-1; possible D gene TRBD1, 6 bases. The V gene's germline CDR1 is MDHEN and CDR2 SYDVKM. Trimming cost V 3 bases and J 5 bases, with 16 bases left between them. The CDR3 has 15 amino acids. This CDR3 is CASSLRQGPRTEAFF. The CDR3 coding sequence is TGTGCCAGCAGTTTGCGGCAGGGGCCGAGGACTGAAGCTTTCTTT.

The chain is built from TRBV20-1 and TRBJ2-7, with a tentative D call TRBD1 (5 bases). The CDR3 length is 11 residues. Germline lookup yields CDR1 DFQATT and CDR2 SNEGSKA (reference sequence). CDR3 sequence (DNA): TGCAGCCTATCCAGGGTGGGCGAGCAGTACTTC. Amino acid sequence: CSLSRVGEQYF.

This clone is a singleton in its sample. V gene TRBV28 combines with J gene TRBJ2-1; tentatively, D is TRBD1 (5 bases). Germline CDR1 reads MDHEN; CDR2 reads SYDVKM. The V end was cut by 7 bases, the J end by 9 bases, with 13 bases between. CDR3 length: 12 residues. The DNA for the CDR3 is TGTGCCAGCACCCCCCAGGGCCGTGAGCAGTTCTTC. This encodes CASTPQGREQFF.

This clone was seen only once. This chain joins TRBV28 and TRBJ2-7; 10 nucleotides agree with TRBD1. CDR1 is MDHEN and CDR2 is SYDVKM in the germline V gene. With V trimmed by 5 bases and J by 2 bases, 9 bases remained unmatched. The CDR3 extends over 16 amino acids. This CDR3 reads CASSHLPGTGAYEQYF. The DNA for the CDR3 is TGTGCCAGCAGTCATTTACCCGGGACAGGGGCCTACGAGCAGTACTTC. The entire variable domain, with the rest obtained from reference TRBV28 and TRBJ2-7, is as follows: DVKVTQSSRYLVKRTGEKVFLECVQDMDHENMFWYRQDPGLGLRLIYFSYDVKMKEKGDIPEGYSVSREKKERFSLILESASTNQTSMYLCASSHLPGTGAYEQYFGPGTRLTVT.

The chain combines TRBV5-6 with TRBJ1-2; a possible D gene is TRBD1 (5 bases). Germline CDR1 is SGHDT and CDR2 is YYEEEE. V dropped 2 bases and J dropped 5 bases, with 16 bases sitting between them. The CDR3 loop spans 15 amino acids. The CDR3 nucleotides are TGTGCCAGCAGCTTTCGCGTGGCCGGGGGATATGGCTACACCTTC. Its protein is CASSFRVAGGYGYTF.

The chain carries TRBV28 and TRBJ2-7; D perhaps matches TRBD2 (5 bases). The CDR3 length is 16 residues. Germline V lookup: CDR1 MDHEN, CDR2 SYDVKM. Trimming removed 1 base from V and 5 bases from J, with 18 bases in between. CDR3 residues: CASSLLRALTRHEQYF. In DNA, the CDR3 is TGTGCCAGCAGTTTATTGAGGGCCCTCACCCGCCACGAGCAGTACTTC.

The chain employs TRBV30 and TRBJ1-1, with 10 bases that match TRBD1. This CDR3 is 14 amino acids long. Germline V gene data show CDR1 as GTSNPN and CDR2 as SVGIG (reference sequence). J was trimmed by 6 bases and V by 4 bases; bases with no gene match: 8. In nucleotides, the CDR3 is TGTGCCTGGATGGAGGACAGGGGGAGGGCTGAAGCTTTCTTT. Its protein product is CAWMEDRGRAEAFF.

The chain recombines TRBV5-1 with TRBJ2-3; D unresolved. In germline, CDR1 is SGHRS, CDR2 YFSETQ. The CDR3 is 14 amino acids. V lost 0 bases and J lost 6, with 11 bases in between. CDR3 bases: TGCGCCAGCAGCTTGGACGGTCGCATGGATACGCAGTATTTT. This gives the protein CASSLDGRMDTQYF.

This clone was seen once. This sequence joins TRBV28 and TRBJ1-1; 7 nucleotides agree with TRBD1. The CDR3 covers 14 residues. J gave up 1 base and V 2 bases, and 1 base lay outside the gene matches. Germline-derived CDR1 and CDR2 are MDHEN and SYDVKM. DNA for the CDR3: TGTGCCAGCAGTTTAACAGGGGAGAACACTGAAGCTTTCTTT. The encoded protein is CASSLTGENTEAFF.

V and J are TRBV29-1 and TRBJ2-2, with 14 bases matching TRBD2. The CDR3 runs 16 residues. V gave up 7 bases and J gave up 7 bases; unmatched junction bases: 11. Germline V gives CDR1 SQVTM, CDR2 ANQGSEA. The CDR3 here is CSARTSGRPMGGELFF. The CDR3 region has the DNA TGCAGCGCTCGGACTAGCGGGAGGCCGATGGGCGGGGAGCTGTTTTTT.

The CDR3, as DNA: TGTGCCAGCAGCCAAGACAGGACCATAACTAACTATGGCTACACCTTC. The encoded protein is CASSQDRTITNYGYTF. The gene calls are TRBV9 and TRBJ1-2, with D tentatively TRBD1 (6 bases). The CDR3 totals 16 residues. Germline values: CDR1 SGDLS, CDR2 YYNGEE. The V and J ends lost 4 bases and 0 bases respectively, with 16 bases between them. The full variable domain, with the rest looked up from reference TRBV9 and TRBJ1-2, is DSGVTQTPKHLITATGQRVTLRCSPRSGDLSVYWYQQSLDQGLQFLIQYYNGEERAKGNILERFSAQQFPDLHSELNLSSLELGDSALYFCASSQDRTITNYGYTFGSGTRLTVV.

This clone was recorded at least ten times. The chain is built from TRBV5-6 and TRBJ2-2; 10 bases line up with TRBD1. Looked up from germline, CDR1 is SGHDT and CDR2 is YYEEEE. This CDR3 is 15 amino acids long. The V and J ends lost 4 bases and 4 bases, in that order; junction bases with no gene match: 4. The CDR3 DNA sequence: TGTGCCAGCAGCCCGACAGGGGGCGGCACCGGGGAGCTGTTTTTT. The encoded protein is CASSPTGGGTGELFF.

V usage is TRBV6-1 and J usage is TRBJ2-1, with D possibly matching TRBD2 (6 bases). The CDR3 covers 14 residues. V shed 7 bases and J shed 7 bases, with 17 bases lying between them. Germline CDR1 MNHNS, CDR2 SASEGT. CDR3 DNA sequence: TGTGCCAGCACCCCGGGGGTAGAACTGAATGAGCAGTTCTTC. It encodes CASTPGVELNEQFF.

The genes are TRBV5-1 and TRBJ1-3; D may be TRBD1 (6 bases). CDR1 is SGHRS, CDR2 YFSETQ, per germline. The CDR3 sequence is 15 residues long. Trimming removed 3 bases from V and 0 bases from J, with 10 bases in between. DNA of the CDR3: TGCGCCAGCAGCTCTGGACAGCTCTCTGGAAACACCATATATTTT. Its protein product is CASSSGQLSGNTIYF.

V usage is TRBV6-6 and J usage is TRBJ2-5; 7 bases match TRBD1. The CDR3 is 14 residues long. Germline V CDR1 and CDR2: MNHNY, SVGAGI (reference sequence). Losses at the gene ends were 6 bases for V and 2 bases for J; bases not matched to a gene: 6. The CDR3 nucleotides are TGTGCCAGCAGGGTACAGGGGAGACAAGAGACCCAGTACTTC. Its translation: CASRVQGRQETQYF.

This chain joins TRBV7-2 and TRBJ2-3, with 7 bases that match TRBD2. The length of the CDR3 is 18 residues. Germline CDR1 is SGHTA and CDR2 is FQGNSA. V was clipped by 3 bases and J by 1 base; unmatched bases: 13. For the CDR3, the DNA is TGTGCCAGCAGCTTGAGGGGCGGGAGCGGGTTGGGCACAGATACGCAGTATTTT. Amino acid sequence: CASSLRGGSGLGTDTQYF.

The rearrangement uses TRBV28 and TRBJ2-4; a possible D gene is TRBD2 (6 bases). The CDR3 runs to 15 residues. Germline assignment: CDR1 MDHEN and CDR2 SYDVKM. Trimming removed 3 bases from V and 1 base from J, with 10 bases in between. The CDR3 region has the DNA TGTGCCAGCAGTTTGGGGGGAACGGCCAAAAACATTCAGTACTTC. Translation: CASSLGGTAKNIQYF. Filled out from reference TRBV28 and TRBJ2-4, the complete variable domain reads DVKVTQSSRYLVKRTGEKVFLECVQDMDHENMFWYRQDPGLGLRLIYFSYDVKMKEKGDIPEGYSVSREKKERFSLILESASTNQTSMYLCASSLGGTAKNIQYFGAGTRLSVL.

This clone was observed once. The genes are TRBV5-6 and TRBJ1-6; 7 positions match TRBD1. V dropped 5 bases and J dropped 0; count of bases not matched to a gene: 8. Germline values: CDR1 SGHDT, CDR2 YYEEEE. The CDR3 contains 17 residues. The chain's CDR3 is CASRGQSKSSYNSPLHF. CDR3 sequence (DNA): TGTGCCAGCAGGGGACAGTCGAAAAGCTCCTATAATTCACCCCTCCACTTT. The full variable domain, completed using reference TRBV5-6 and TRBJ1-6, is DAGVTQSPTHLIKTRGQQVTLRCSPKSGHDTVSWYQQALGQGPQFIFQYYEEEERQRGNFPDRFSGHQFPNYSSELNVNALLLGDSALYLCASRGQSKSSYNSPLHFGNGTRLTVT.

This chain links TRBV6-1 with TRBJ2-7; 7 nucleotides line up with TRBD1. CDR3 size: 14 residues. The trim removed 8 bases at V and 2 bases at J, leaving 9 bases unmatched. CDR1 and CDR2 from the germline V gene are MNHNS and SASEGT. CDR3 sequence (DNA): TGTGCCAGCGACCTGGGACAGAGTGCCTACGAGCAGTACTTC. It codes for CASDLGQSAYEQYF.

This chain connects TRBV27 to TRBJ2-7, with TRBD2 matching 7 bases. Germline V gives CDR1 MNHEY, CDR2 SMNVEV (reference sequence). V was clipped by 6 bases and J by 9 bases; unmatched bases: 11. This CDR3 is 13 amino acids long. Here the CDR3 reads CASRGGRAGWQYF. The CDR3, as DNA: TGTGCCAGCAGAGGAGGGAGGGCCGGTTGGCAGTACTTC.

The CDR3 loop is CASSQDRVGGYTF. Here the CDR3 DNA reads TGTGCCAGCAGCCAAGACAGGGTCGGGGGCTACACCTTC. V and J are TRBV4-2 and TRBJ1-2, with D maybe TRBD1 (5 bases). The ends were cut back, 0 bases at V and 8 bases at J, with 10 bases in the middle. CDR1 is LGHNA, CDR2 YNFKEQ, per germline. The CDR3 has 13 amino acids.

The genes are TRBV21-1 and TRBJ1-3; the table calls TRBD1, which could not be checked here. TRBV21-1 is reported as a pseudogene. The CDR3 sequence is 14 residues long. The CDR3: CASTVAQPGNTIYF. The CDR3, as DNA: TGTGCCAGCACGGTCGCACAGCCAGGAAACACCATATATTTT.

The chain couples TRBV7-2 to TRBJ2-1; D not resolved. This CDR3 has 13 amino acids. V was shortened by 1 base and J by 6 bases, with 7 bases between the two germline ends. Germline values: CDR1 SGHTA, CDR2 FQGNSA. CDR3 DNA: TGTGCCAGCAGCTTAGGGCAGGCCAATGAGCAGTTCTTC. Translation gives CASSLGQANEQFF.